The entry that follows covers one TCR beta chain sequence. Its cognate antigen has yet to be identified. The sample holds no much larger clone one base away, and base qualities are not on file. The donors were healthy, HIV-negative adults with no recently reported acute infections or vaccinations. All donors were Caucasian adults living in Nashville, Tennessee, USA. For unsorted samples, about 90 million PBMCs were counted and genomic DNA was extracted with the QIAamp DNA Blood Mini kit. After blood collection by leukapheresis, PBMCs were isolated using Ficoll-Histopaque density gradient centrifugation and then cryopreserved in the vapor phase of liquid nitrogen. V loses 5 bases at its end and J loses 9 bases; junction bases beyond the gene matches: 4. The CDR3, cysteine through phenylalanine, is 15 amino acids long. The kept DNA is CDR3 alone, 45 bases in frame from the first base. CDR1 is given as MNHEY and CDR2 as SMNVEV, both from the germline V gene (reference sequence).

The sample originates from a study of shared clonotypes between healthy human individuals (dated by TCRdb to the early 2020s). The study in broad terms: Three men and a couple of women, aged 18 to 49 years, made up the cohort. The study deeply sequenced blood TCR repertoires of about 5 healthy adults to estimate repertoire size and the extent of clonotype sharing between individuals. Libraries were prepared and TCR repertoires were sequenced by different laboratories using diverse techniques, in order to increase sequencing depth and limit assay-specific biases. Leukapheresis yielded between about 0.94 and 8.9 billion PBMCs per donor. Broad study findings and their caveats: Pairwise subsampling led to the expectation that sequencing depth would affect the degree of clonotype sharing among donors. Because the study included a small number of donors, the genetic and exposure-history diversity represented was limited. Sampling was restricted to blood, and TCR repertoires in tissues likely differ from the TCR repertoires found in blood.

TCR CDR3 regions were amplified from genomic DNA by multiplex PCR using the deep immunoSEQ assay. Extracted genomic DNA from each cell subset was distributed evenly across all wells of several immunoSEQ 96-well plates, and each plate was treated as a replicate. Each replicate PCR for unsorted PBMC received 300 to 350 ng genomic DNA, equal to approximately 29,000 T cell genomes. Ten immunoSEQ deep assay plates were used to sequence unsorted PBMC genomic DNA. The purified libraries were quantified using a Qubit 3.0 fluorometer, sized with a Bioanalyzer 2100, and then quantified again using the KAPA Library Quantification kit. A separate single-read 150-cycle Illumina NextSeq 550 flow cell was used to sequence each immunoSEQ 96-well plate. The study's processing was this. Because only junctional sequences without quality scores were contained in the immunoSEQ output, filtering matching that applied to full-length reads could not be performed. To assign V/J genes and CDR3, sequences were annotated against IMGT germline references using PyIR, a Python wrapper for IgBLAST v1.9. Any read was removed if the V/J assignment was weak (E-value above 1e-6), the CDR3 was missing, or the read contained stop codons, out-of-frame junctions, or ambiguous translated residues. V3J clonotypes were defined as sequences sharing an identical inferred V gene, J gene, and CDR3 amino acid sequence. The percentage overlap between two repertoires was calculated by dividing the number of shared unique clonotypes by the size of the smaller repertoire. Repertoire richness was assessed with RTK rarefaction, the Chao1 estimator, and Recon v2.1 estimates of unobserved clonotypes. The table comes from immuneACCESS by way of TCRdb, which keeps in-frame sequences with V and J called. Part of the clones is missing from these tables; in studies checked, under half for an unresolved V gene and the rest for unknown reasons. Clonal size and the V and J genes are those of that table, whereas D and trimming came from the DNA. The sample data list around 500,000 clones, and roughly 80% of these were observed just once. The ten biggest clones cover around 14% of the sample.

Sequencing was performed on PBMCs. The rearranged chain carries TRBV27 and TRBJ2-1, with 16 bases in between that match TRBD2. The receptor was isolated from a woman between 40 and 55 years old in good health. Some clones in this sample may be carry-over from other donors' samples. The DNA reads as follows: TGTGCCAGCAGTCAAGGGACTAGCGGGAGGGGTGAGCAGTTCTTC. This translates into CASSQGTSGRGEQFF.